Sequencing of this T cell receptor (beta chain) was carried out in a study of blood T cell repertoires in COVID-19. Study-wide background: From T cells, B-cell-depleted T cells, or PBMCs came the material, which was cDNA or gDNA.

Profiled with immunoSEQ multiplex PCR; TCRdb holds only in-frame clones, not every one. Of 350,000 to 450,000 clones listed, approximately 93% are singletons. Participants, 18 to 89 years old, spanned more than 20 US areas. Participants were placed into cohorts based on the clinical history they reported. Up to 2 weeks before entering the study, exposed participants had met a COVID-19 case. Trimming left V 5 bases short and J 0 bases short, with 13 bases between. CDR1 and CDR2 from the germline V gene are LNHDA and SQIVND (reference sequence). The CDR3 totals 15 residues. The sequencing input was PBMCs or T cells enriched from blood (not recorded which). This clonotype was obtained from a woman aged 40-49 years who had been exposed to COVID-19. The V gene is TRBV19, the J gene TRBJ1-1; D gene uncertain. CDR3 nucleotide sequence: TGTGCCAGTAGTTTCCGAGGGATTATGAACACTGAAGCTTTCTTT. Amino acid sequence: CASSFRGIMNTEAFF.